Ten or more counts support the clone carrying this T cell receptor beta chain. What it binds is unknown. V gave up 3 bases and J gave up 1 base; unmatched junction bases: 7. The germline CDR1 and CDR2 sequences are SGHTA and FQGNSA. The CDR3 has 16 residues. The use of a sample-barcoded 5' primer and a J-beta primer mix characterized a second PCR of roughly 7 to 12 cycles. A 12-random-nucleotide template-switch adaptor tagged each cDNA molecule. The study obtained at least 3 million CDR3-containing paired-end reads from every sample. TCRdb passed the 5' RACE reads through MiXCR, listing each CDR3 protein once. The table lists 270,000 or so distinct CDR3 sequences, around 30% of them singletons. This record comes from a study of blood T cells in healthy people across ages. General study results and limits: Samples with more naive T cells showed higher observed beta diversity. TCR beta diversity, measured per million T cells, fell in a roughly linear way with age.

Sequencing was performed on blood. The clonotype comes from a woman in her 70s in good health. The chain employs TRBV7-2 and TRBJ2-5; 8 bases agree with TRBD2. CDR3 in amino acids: CASSFGPSGSQETQYF. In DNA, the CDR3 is TGTGCCAGCAGCTTTGGCCCTAGCGGGTCCCAAGAGACCCAGTACTTC.